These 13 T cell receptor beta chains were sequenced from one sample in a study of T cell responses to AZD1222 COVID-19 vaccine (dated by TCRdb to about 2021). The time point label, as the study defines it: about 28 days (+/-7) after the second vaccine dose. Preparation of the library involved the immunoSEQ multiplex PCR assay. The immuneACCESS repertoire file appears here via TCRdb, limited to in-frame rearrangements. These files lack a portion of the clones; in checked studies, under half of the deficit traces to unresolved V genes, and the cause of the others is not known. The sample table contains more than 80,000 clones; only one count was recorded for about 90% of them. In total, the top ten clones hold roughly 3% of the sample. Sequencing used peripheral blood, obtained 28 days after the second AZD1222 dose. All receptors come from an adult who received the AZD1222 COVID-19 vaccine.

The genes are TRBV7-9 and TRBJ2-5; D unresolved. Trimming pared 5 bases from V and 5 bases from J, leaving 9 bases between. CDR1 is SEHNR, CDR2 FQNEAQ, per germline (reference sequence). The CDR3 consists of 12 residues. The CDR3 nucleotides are TGTGCCAGCAGCCCCCCCCAGGAGACCCAGTACTTC. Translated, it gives CASSPPQETQYF.

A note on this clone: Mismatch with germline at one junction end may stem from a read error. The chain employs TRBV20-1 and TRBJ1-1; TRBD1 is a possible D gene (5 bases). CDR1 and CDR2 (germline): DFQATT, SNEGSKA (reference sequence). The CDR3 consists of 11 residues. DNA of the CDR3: TGCAGTGCAAGAGCCAGGGCTGAAGCTTTCTTT. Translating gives CSARARAEAFF.

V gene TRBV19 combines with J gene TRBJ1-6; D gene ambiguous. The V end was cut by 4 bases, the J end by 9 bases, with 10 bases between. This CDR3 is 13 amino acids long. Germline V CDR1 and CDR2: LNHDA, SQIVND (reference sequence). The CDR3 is CASSSGFGSPLHF. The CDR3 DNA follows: TGTGCCAGTAGTAGCGGGTTTGGTTCACCCCTCCACTTT.

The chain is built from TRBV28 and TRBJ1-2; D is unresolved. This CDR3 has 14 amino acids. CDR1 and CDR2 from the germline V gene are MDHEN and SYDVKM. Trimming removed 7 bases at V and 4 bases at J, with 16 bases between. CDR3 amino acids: CASTTGNALYGYTF. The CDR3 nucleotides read TGTGCCAGCACCACCGGTAATGCCCTCTATGGCTACACCTTC.

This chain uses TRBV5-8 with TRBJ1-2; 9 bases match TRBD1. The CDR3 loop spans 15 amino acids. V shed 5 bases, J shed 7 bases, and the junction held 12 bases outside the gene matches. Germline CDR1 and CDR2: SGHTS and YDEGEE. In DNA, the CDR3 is TGTGCCAGCAGTTCACGGACAGGGGTTTTTGGTGGCTACACCTTC. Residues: CASSSRTGVFGGYTF. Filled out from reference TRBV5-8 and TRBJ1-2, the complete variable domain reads EAGVTQSPTHLIKTRGQQATLRCSPISGHTSVYWYQQALGLGLQFLLWYDEGEERNRGNFPPRFSGRQFPNYSSELNVNALELEDSALYLCASSSRTGVFGGYTFGSGTRLTVV.

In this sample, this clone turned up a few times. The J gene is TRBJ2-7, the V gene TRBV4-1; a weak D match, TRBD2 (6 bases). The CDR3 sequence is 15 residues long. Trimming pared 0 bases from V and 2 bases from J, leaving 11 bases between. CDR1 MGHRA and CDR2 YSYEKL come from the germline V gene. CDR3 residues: CASSQDAGFPYEQYF. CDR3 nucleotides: TGCGCCAGCAGCCAAGATGCGGGATTCCCCTACGAGCAGTACTTC.

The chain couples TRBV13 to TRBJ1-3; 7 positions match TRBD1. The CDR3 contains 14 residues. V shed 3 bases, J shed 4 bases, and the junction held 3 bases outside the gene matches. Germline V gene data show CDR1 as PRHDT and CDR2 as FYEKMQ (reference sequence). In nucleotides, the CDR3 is TGTGCCAGCAGCTTGGGACAGCCGGGAAACACCATATATTTT. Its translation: CASSLGQPGNTIYF. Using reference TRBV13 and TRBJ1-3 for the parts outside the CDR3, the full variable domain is AAGVIQSPRHLIKEKRETATLKCYPIPRHDTVYWYQQGPGQDPQFLISFYEKMQSDKGSIPDRFSAQQFSDYHSELNMSSLELGDSALYFCASSLGQPGNTIYFGEGSWLTVV.

The CDR3 sequence is CASSQMTATRLDTDTQYF. CDR3 DNA sequence: TGTGCCAGCAGCCAGATGACAGCCACACGACTAGACACAGATACGCAGTATTTT. The V call is TRBV4-2, the J call TRBJ2-3; the D gene is possibly TRBD2 (6 bases). From germline, CDR1 is LGHNA and CDR2 YNFKEQ. Between the trimmed V and J ends, which lost 3 bases and 2 bases, there was a span of 21 bases. The CDR3 extends over 18 amino acids.

The CDR3 coding sequence is TGTGCCAGCTCACCACGGGCAGGGGGCTCCTCCTACGAGCAGTACTTC. It is translated as CASSPRAGGSSYEQYF. The V and J genes are TRBV18 and TRBJ2-7; 8 positions match TRBD1. Unmatched junction bases numbered 5, after V lost 1 base and J lost 0 bases. The CDR3 has 16 residues. Germline V gene data show CDR1 as KGHSH and CDR2 as LQKENI.

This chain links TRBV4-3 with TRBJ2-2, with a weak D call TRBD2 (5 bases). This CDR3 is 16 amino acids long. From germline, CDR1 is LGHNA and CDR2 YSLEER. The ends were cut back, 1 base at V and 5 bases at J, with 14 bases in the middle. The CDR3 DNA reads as TGCGCCAGCAGCCAAGTCCCACTAGTCAGGACCGGGGAGCTGTTTTTT. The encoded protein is CASSQVPLVRTGELFF.

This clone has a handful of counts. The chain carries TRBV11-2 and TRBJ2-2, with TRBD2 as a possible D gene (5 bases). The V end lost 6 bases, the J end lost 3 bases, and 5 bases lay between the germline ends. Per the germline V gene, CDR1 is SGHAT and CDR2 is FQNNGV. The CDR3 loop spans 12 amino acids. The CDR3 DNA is TGTGCCAGCAGACTAGACACCGGGGAGCTGTTTTTT. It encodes CASRLDTGELFF. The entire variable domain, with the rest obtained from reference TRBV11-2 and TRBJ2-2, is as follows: EAGVAQSPRYKIIEKRQSVAFWCNPISGHATLYWYQQILGQGPKLLIQFQNNGVVDDSQLPKDRFSAERLKGVDSTLKIQPAKLEDSAVYLCASRLDTGELFFGEGSRLTVL.

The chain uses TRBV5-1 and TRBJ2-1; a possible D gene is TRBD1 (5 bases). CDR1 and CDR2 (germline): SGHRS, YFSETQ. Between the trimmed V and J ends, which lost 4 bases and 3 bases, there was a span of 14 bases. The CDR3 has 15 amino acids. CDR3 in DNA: TGCGCCAGCAGCCCGCTAGATGACAGCTACAATGAGCAGTTCTTC. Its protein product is CASSPLDDSYNEQFF.

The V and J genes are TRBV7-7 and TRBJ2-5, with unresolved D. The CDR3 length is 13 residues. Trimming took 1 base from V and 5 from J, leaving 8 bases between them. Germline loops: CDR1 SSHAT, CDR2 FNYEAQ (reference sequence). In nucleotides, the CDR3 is TGTGCCAGCAGCTTAGACGCTGGGGAGACCCAGTACTTC. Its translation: CASSLDAGETQYF.